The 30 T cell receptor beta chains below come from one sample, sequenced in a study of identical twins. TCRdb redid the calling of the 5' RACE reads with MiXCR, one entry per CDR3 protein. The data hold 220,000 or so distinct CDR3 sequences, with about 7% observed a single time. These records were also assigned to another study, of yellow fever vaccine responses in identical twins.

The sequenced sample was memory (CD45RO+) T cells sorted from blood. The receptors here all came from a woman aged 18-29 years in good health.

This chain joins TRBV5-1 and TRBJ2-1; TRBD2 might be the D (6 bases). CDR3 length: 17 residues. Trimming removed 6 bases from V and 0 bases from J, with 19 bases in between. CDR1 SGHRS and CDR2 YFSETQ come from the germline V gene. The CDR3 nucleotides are TGCGCCAGCACCCCCGGTAGCGGAATGAGCTCCTACAATGAGCAGTTCTTC. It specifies CASTPGSGMSSYNEQFF.

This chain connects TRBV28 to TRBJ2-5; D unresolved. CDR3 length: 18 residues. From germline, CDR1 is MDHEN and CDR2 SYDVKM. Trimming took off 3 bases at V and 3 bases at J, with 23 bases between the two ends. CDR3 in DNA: TGTGCCAGCAGTTTCAGCTTTAATTTTGTCTCTACGAAAGAGACCCAGTACTTC. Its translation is CASSFSFNFVSTKETQYF. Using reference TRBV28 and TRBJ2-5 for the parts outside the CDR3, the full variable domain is DVKVTQSSRYLVKRTGEKVFLECVQDMDHENMFWYRQDPGLGLRLIYFSYDVKMKEKGDIPEGYSVSREKKERFSLILESASTNQTSMYLCASSFSFNFVSTKETQYFGPGTRLLVL.

CDR3 DNA sequence: TGCGCCAGCAGCCCTAGGGCCTATTACTACGAGCAGTACTTC. Translated, it gives CASSPRAYYYEQYF. The J gene is TRBJ2-7, the V gene TRBV5-1; D remains ambiguous. Germline V CDR1 and CDR2: SGHRS, YFSETQ. The CDR3 totals 14 residues. The germline V and J ends were trimmed by 4 bases and 3 bases, with 14 bases remaining between them.

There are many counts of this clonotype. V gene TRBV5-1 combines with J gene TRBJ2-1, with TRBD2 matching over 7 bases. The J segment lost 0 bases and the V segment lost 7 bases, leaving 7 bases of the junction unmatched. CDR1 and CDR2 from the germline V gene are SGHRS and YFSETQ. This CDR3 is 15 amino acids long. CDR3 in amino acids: CASGKAGSSYNEQFF. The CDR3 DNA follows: TGCGCCAGCGGAAAAGCGGGAAGCTCCTACAATGAGCAGTTCTTC.

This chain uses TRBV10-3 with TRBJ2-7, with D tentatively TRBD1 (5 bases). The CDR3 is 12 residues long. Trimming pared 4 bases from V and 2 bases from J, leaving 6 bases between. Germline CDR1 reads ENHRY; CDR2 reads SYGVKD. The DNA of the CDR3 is TGTGCCATCAGTGCGGACACCTACGAGCAGTACGTC. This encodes CAISADTYEQYV.

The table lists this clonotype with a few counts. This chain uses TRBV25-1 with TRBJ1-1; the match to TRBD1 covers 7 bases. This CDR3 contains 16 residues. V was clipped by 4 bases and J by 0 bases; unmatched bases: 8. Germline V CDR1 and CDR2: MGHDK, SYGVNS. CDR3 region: CASSAITGQLNTEAFF. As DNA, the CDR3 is TGTGCCAGCAGTGCGATAACGGGACAGTTGAACACTGAAGCTTTCTTT.

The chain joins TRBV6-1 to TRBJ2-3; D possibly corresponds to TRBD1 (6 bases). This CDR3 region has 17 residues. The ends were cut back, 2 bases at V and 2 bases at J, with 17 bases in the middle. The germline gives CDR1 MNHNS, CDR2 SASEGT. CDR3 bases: TGTGCCAGCAGTGAATCCAAACAGGGCCCCCCCACAGATACGCAGTATTTT. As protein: CASSESKQGPPTDTQYF.

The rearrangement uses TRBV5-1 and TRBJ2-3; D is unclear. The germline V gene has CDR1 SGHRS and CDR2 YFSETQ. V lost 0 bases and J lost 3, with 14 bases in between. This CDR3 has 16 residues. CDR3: CASSLAVGFGTDTQYF. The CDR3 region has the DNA TGCGCCAGCAGCTTGGCGGTGGGGTTTGGTACAGATACGCAGTATTTT.

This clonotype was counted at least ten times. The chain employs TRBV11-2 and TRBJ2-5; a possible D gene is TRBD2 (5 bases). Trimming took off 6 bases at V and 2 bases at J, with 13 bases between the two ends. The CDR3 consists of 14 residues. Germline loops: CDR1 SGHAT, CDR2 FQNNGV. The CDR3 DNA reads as TGTGCCAGCAGTACAAGACGGGAACAAGAGACCCAGTACTTC. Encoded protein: CASSTRREQETQYF.

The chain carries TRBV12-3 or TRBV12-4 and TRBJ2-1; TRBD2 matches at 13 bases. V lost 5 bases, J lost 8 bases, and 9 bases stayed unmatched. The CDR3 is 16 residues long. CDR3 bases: TGTGCCAGCAGTCCGCCGGGACTAGCGGGATATCATGAGCAGTTCTTC. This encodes CASSPPGLAGYHEQFF.

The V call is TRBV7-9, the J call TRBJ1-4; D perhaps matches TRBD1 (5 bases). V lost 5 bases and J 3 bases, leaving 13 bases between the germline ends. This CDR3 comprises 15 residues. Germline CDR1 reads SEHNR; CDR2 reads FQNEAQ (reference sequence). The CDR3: CASSPAPGANEKLFF. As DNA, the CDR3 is TGTGCCAGCAGCCCCGCCCCGGGGGCTAATGAAAAACTGTTTTTT.

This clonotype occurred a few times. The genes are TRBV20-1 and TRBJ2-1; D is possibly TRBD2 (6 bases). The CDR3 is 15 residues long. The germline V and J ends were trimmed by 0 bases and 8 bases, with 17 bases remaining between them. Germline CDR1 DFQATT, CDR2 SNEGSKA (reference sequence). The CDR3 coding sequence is TGCAGTGCTAGAGATGTGGCTAGCGTCGGTCATGAGCAGTTCTTC. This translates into CSARDVASVGHEQFF.

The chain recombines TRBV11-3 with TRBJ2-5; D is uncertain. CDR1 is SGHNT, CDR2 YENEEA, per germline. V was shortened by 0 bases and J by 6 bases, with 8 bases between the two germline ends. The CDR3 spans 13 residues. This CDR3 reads CASSLDGLQTQYF. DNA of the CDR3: TGTGCCAGCAGCTTAGACGGGTTGCAGACCCAGTACTTC.

The CDR3 loop is CASILKGNYGYTF. The CDR3 DNA is TGTGCCAGCATCCTAAAGGGGAACTATGGCTACACCTTC. The genes are TRBV5-6 and TRBJ1-2, with D perhaps matching TRBD1 (5 bases). This CDR3 has 13 residues. V was shortened by 6 bases and J by 2 bases, with 11 bases between the two germline ends. Germline CDR1 SGHDT, CDR2 YYEEEE.

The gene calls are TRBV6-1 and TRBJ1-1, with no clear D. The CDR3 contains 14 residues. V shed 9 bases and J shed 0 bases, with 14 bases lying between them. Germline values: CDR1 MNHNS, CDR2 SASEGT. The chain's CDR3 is CASSLATLNTEAFF. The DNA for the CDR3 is TGTGCCAGTTCCTTGGCCACACTGAACACTGAAGCTTTCTTT.

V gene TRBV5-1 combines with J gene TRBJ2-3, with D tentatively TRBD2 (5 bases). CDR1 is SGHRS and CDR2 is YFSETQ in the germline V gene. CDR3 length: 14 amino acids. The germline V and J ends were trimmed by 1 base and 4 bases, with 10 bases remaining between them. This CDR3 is CASSLRGQADTQYF. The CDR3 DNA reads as TGCGCCAGCAGCTTGCGAGGGCAGGCAGATACGCAGTATTTT.

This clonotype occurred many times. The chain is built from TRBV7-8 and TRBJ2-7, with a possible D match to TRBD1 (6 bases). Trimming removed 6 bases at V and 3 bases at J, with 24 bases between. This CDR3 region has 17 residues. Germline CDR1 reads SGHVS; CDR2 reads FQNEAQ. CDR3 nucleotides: TGTGCCAGCAGTCCACAGGGACGGACACTAACACACTACGAGCAGTACGTC. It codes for CASSPQGRTLTHYEQYV.

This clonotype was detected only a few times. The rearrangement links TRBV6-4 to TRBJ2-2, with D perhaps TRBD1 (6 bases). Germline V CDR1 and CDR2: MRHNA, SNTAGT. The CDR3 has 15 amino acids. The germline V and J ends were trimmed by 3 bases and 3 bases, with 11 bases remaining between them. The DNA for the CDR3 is TGTGCCAGCAGTGAAAGAGGGGGAGACACCGGGGAGCTGTTTTTT. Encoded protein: CASSERGGDTGELFF.

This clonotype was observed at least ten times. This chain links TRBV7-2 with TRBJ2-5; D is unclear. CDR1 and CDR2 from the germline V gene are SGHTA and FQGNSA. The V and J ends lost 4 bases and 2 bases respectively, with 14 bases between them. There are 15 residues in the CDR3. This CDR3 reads CASSSLLTHQETQYF. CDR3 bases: TGTGCCAGCAGCTCCCTTCTGACACATCAAGAGACCCAGTACTTC.

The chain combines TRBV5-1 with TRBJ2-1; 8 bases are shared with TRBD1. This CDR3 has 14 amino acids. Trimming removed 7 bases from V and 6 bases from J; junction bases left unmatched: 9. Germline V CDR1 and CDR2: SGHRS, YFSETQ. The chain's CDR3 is CASAGRTGINEQFF. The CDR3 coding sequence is TGCGCCAGCGCCGGCAGGACAGGGATCAATGAGCAGTTCTTC.

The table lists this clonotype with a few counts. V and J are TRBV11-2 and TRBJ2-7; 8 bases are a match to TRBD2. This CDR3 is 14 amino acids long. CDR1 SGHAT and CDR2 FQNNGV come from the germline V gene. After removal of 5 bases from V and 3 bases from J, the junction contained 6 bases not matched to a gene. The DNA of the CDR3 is TGTGCCAGCAGCGAGGGACTAGGGCTCTACGAGCAGTACGTC. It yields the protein CASSEGLGLYEQYV.

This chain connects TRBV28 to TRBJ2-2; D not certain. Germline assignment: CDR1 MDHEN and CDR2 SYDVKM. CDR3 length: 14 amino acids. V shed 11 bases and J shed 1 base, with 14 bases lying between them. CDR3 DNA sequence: TGTGCCGCCCGGTCCCCTGGGAACACCGGGGAGCTGTTTTTT. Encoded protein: CAARSPGNTGELFF.

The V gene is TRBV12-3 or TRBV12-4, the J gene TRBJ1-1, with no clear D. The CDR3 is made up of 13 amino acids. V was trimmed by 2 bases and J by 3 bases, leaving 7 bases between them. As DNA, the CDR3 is TGTGCCAGCAGTTTAAGAAGGGACACTGAAGCTTTCTTT. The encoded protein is CASSLRRDTEAFF.

The CDR3, as DNA: TGCGCCAGCAGCTTGGGAGCAGGGAACCAAGAGACCCAGTACTTC. Residues: CASSLGAGNQETQYF. The chain uses TRBV5-1 and TRBJ2-5, with a weak D call TRBD1 (5 bases). With 0 bases removed from V and 0 bases from J, the gap between germline ends came to 9 bases. The CDR3 consists of 15 residues. In germline, CDR1 is SGHRS, CDR2 YFSETQ.

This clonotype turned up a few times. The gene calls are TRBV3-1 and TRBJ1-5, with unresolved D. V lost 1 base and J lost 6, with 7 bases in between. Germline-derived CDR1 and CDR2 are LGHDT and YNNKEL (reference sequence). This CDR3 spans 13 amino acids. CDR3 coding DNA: TGTGCCAGCAGCCAAGGGTACAGTCAGCCCCAGCATTTT. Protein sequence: CASSQGYSQPQHF.

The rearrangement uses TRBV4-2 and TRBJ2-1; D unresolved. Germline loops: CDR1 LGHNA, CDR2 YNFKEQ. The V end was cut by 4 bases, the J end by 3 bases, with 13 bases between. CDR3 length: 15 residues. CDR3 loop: CASSLGLLCYNEQFF. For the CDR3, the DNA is TGTGCCAGCAGCCTCGGGCTCCTCTGCTACAATGAGCAGTTCTTC.

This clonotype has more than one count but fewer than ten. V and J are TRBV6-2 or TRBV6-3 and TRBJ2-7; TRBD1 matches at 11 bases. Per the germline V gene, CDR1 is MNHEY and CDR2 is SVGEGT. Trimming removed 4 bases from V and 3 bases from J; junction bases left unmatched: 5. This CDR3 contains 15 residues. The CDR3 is CASSSPGTGGYEQYF. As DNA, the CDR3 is TGTGCCAGCAGTTCCCCCGGGACAGGGGGCTACGAGCAGTACTTC.

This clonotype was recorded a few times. The CDR3 DNA reads as TGTGCCAGCAGCTTGTGGACCCCGCAGACCCAGTACTTC. Amino acid sequence: CASSLWTPQTQYF. The V gene is TRBV5-6, the J gene TRBJ2-5; no definite D call. Trimming pared 1 base from V and 6 bases from J, leaving 10 bases between. Germline CDR1 reads SGHDT; CDR2 reads YYEEEE. The CDR3 sequence is 13 residues long.

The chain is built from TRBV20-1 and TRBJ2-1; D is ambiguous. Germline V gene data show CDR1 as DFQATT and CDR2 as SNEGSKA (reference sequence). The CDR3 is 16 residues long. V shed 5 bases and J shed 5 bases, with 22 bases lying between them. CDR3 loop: CSALMGTVGKNNEQFF. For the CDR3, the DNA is TGCAGTGCTCTAATGGGTACCGTCGGTAAGAACAATGAGCAGTTCTTC.

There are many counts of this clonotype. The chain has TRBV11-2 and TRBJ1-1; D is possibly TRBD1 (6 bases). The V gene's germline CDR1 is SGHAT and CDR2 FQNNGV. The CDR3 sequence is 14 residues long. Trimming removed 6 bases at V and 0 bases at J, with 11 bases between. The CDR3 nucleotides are TGTGCCAGCAGACGGGACAACCTGAACACTGAAGCTTTCTTT. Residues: CASRRDNLNTEAFF.